Following are 29 T cell receptor beta chains from one sample sequenced in a study of T-cell reconstitution after alpha-beta-depleted transplantation in children. The authors prepared the TCRbeta library with unique molecular identifiers. From the PCR reads, TCRdb called clonotypes with MiXCR, one entry per CDR3 protein. This table holds about 540,000 distinct CDR3 sequences, around 20% found once. Sequences were derived from PBMCs from the stem cell graft donor, sampled from the stem cell graft. The source of these receptors is a human donor who donated a stem cell graft to a child with acute lymphoblastic leukemia.

This clonotype was seen a few times. This chain uses TRBV7-9 with TRBJ1-4; D gene uncertain. Germline lookup yields CDR1 SEHNR and CDR2 FQNEAQ (reference sequence). V shed 7 bases and J shed 8 bases, with 17 bases lying between them. The CDR3 loop spans 14 amino acids. CDR3 in amino acids: CASILGQTAEKLFF. In DNA form, the CDR3 reads TGTGCCAGCATCTTGGGCCAGACGGCCGAAAAACTGTTTTTT.

The chain uses TRBV7-6 and TRBJ2-7; 10 bases map to TRBD2. The J segment lost 4 bases and the V segment lost 5 bases, leaving 20 bases of the junction unmatched. The length of the CDR3 is 19 residues. Per the germline V gene, CDR1 is SGHVS and CDR2 is FNYEAQ. The CDR3 bases are TGTGCCAGCAGCCCCGGCTCGGGGGAAGCAAGCGGGAGGGATTACGAGCAGTACTTC. This translates into CASSPGSGEASGRDYEQYF. Supplemented by reference TRBV7-6 and TRBJ2-7, the full variable domain reads GAGVSQSPRYKVTKRGQDVALRCDPISGHVSLYWYRQALGQGPEFLTYFNYEAQQDKSGLPNDRFSAERPEGSISTLTIQRTEQRDSAMYRCASSPGSGEASGRDYEQYFGPGTRLTVT.

The chain recombines TRBV12-5 with TRBJ1-2; tentatively, D is TRBD1 (6 bases). Germline lookup yields CDR1 LGHNT and CDR2 FRNRAP. This CDR3 has 13 residues. Trimming pared 0 bases from V and 7 bases from J, leaving 9 bases between. CDR3 in DNA: TGTGCTAGTGGTTTGGTACAGGGCAGTGGCTACACCTTC. It encodes CASGLVQGSGYTF.

This clonotype has just a few counts. V gene TRBV19 combines with J gene TRBJ2-1; the D gene is possibly TRBD2 (5 bases). V shed 3 bases and J shed 1 base, with 7 bases lying between them. CDR3 length: 14 amino acids. Germline V gene data show CDR1 as LNHDA and CDR2 as SQIVND (reference sequence). The CDR3 bases are TGTGCCAGTAGTATGGACTTATCCTACAATGAGCAGTTCTTC. Translation: CASSMDLSYNEQFF.

The table lists this clonotype with a count of one. V usage is TRBV29-1 and J usage is TRBJ2-1; the match to TRBD2 covers 7 bases. J lost 2 bases, V lost 4 bases, and 5 bases had no gene match. This CDR3 spans 14 amino acids. CDR1 and CDR2 (germline): SQVTM, ANQGSEA. As DNA, the CDR3 is TGCAGCGTTGTCAGGCGGGAGACCTACAATGAGCAGTTCTTC. Translation: CSVVRRETYNEQFF.

The rearrangement uses TRBV7-9 and TRBJ2-2; maybe TRBD2 (5 bases). Per germline, CDR1 SEHNR and CDR2 FQNEAQ (reference sequence). V was pared by 5 bases and J by 6 bases, with 16 bases between. The CDR3 runs to 15 residues. The CDR3 nucleotides are TGTGCCAGCAGCATACTAGGAGGTGGCGCCGGGGAGCTGTTTTTT. Its protein product is CASSILGGGAGELFF.

The CDR3 here is CATTQDFVGVVYNEQFF. The DNA for the CDR3 is TGTGCCACCACCCAAGATTTTGTGGGAGTCGTCTACAATGAGCAGTTCTTC. V usage is TRBV3-1 and J usage is TRBJ2-1, with TRBD2 as a possible D gene (5 bases). Per germline, CDR1 LGHDT and CDR2 YNNKEL (reference sequence). The CDR3 runs 17 residues. Trimming left V 10 bases short and J 3 bases short, with 25 bases between.

The rearrangement joins TRBV20-1 to TRBJ2-3; perhaps TRBD2 as D (5 bases). This CDR3 is built from 15 residues. Trimming cost V 3 bases and J 2 bases, with 15 bases left between them. CDR1 and CDR2 (germline): DFQATT, SNEGSKA (reference sequence). CDR3 in DNA: TGCAGTGCTAGGGGTTACGGACTCCCCACAGATACGCAGTATTTT. Translated, it gives CSARGYGLPTDTQYF.

This clonotype was seen at least ten times. One end of the junction is discordant with germline, which a read error may explain. The V and J genes are TRBV5-1 and TRBJ2-7; possibly TRBD2 for D (5 bases). CDR3 length: 13 residues. CDR1 SGHRS and CDR2 YFSETQ come from the germline V gene. This CDR3 reads CASSLGGFYEQYF. The CDR3, as DNA: TGTGCCAGCTCGCTTGGAGGTTTCTACGAGCAGTACTTC.

As DNA, the CDR3 is TGTGCCAGCAGCCAAGTCGGCGCGGGAGGGAACAATGAGCAGTTCTTC. Amino acids: CASSQVGAGGNNEQFF. The chain couples TRBV3-1 to TRBJ2-1, with 9 positions matching TRBD2. Germline assignment: CDR1 LGHDT and CDR2 YNNKEL (reference sequence). This CDR3 has 16 residues. The trim removed 1 base at V and 5 bases at J, leaving 6 bases unmatched.

The chain combines TRBV7-8 with TRBJ2-4, with D unclear. The CDR3 is 13 residues long. V was pared by 4 bases and J by 8 bases, with 12 bases between. Germline CDR1 and CDR2: SGHVS and FQNEAQ. The CDR3 protein is CASSSPGPDIQYF. Written as DNA, the CDR3 is TGTGCCAGCAGCTCTCCCGGTCCGGACATTCAGTACTTC.

V and J are TRBV2 and TRBJ1-1, with D unclear. The CDR3 sequence is 15 residues long. Trimming took 2 bases from V and 3 from J, leaving 13 bases between them. Germline V lookup: CDR1 SNHLY, CDR2 FYNNEI. The CDR3 bases are TGTGCCAGCAGTGAAACATGGGTAGATGACACTGAAGCTTTCTTT. Protein sequence: CASSETWVDDTEAFF. Supplemented by reference TRBV2 and TRBJ1-1, the full variable domain reads EPEVTQTPSHQVTQMGQEVILRCVPISNHLYFYWYRQILGQKVEFLVSFYNNEISEKSEIFDDQFSVERPDGSNFTLKIRSTKLEDSAMYFCASSETWVDDTEAFFGQGTRLTVV.

This clonotype turned up a few times. This rearrangement joins TRBV20-1 to TRBJ2-3; the D is unclear. Trimming shortened V by 0 bases and J by 1 base, and 11 bases separated the two germline ends. The germline gives CDR1 DFQATT, CDR2 SNEGSKA (reference sequence). There are 15 residues in the CDR3. The CDR3 sequence: CSARDIDGRTDTQYF. Written as DNA, the CDR3 is TGCAGTGCTAGAGATATAGACGGCCGCACAGATACGCAGTATTTT.

This clonotype was recorded a few times. The rearrangement links TRBV5-1 to TRBJ1-1; tentatively, D is TRBD1 (5 bases). Trimming pared 0 bases from V and 12 bases from J, leaving 18 bases between. Germline V gene sequence: CDR1 SGHRS, CDR2 YFSETQ. The CDR3 is 14 residues long. In DNA, the CDR3 is TGCGCCAGCAGCTTGGGGGGACTGACAGAGGCAACTTTCTTT. Its protein product is CASSLGGLTEATFF.

This rearrangement joins TRBV27 to TRBJ2-6; 7 bases are a match to TRBD1. V shed 5 bases and J 2 bases; nucleotides not matched to a gene: 6. The CDR3 totals 16 residues. In germline, CDR1 is MNHEY, CDR2 SMNVEV (reference sequence). This chain's CDR3 is CASSRTTGAGANVLTF. The CDR3 DNA is TGTGCCAGCAGTCGTACCACAGGGGCTGGGGCCAACGTCCTGACTTTC. Based on the CDR3 plus reference TRBV27 and TRBJ2-6, the full variable domain is EAQVTQNPRYLITVTGKKLTVTCSQNMNHEYMSWYRQDPGLGLRQIYYSMNVEVTDKGDVPEGYKVSRKEKRNFPLILESPSPNQTSLYFCASSRTTGAGANVLTFGAGSRLTVL.

The table lists this clonotype with many counts. The V call is TRBV20-1, the J call TRBJ2-7; TRBD2 matches at 7 bases. Germline values: CDR1 DFQATT, CDR2 SNEGSKA (reference sequence). The V segment lost 0 bases and the J segment 0 bases; nucleotides outside the gene matches: 5. CDR3 length: 15 residues. This chain's CDR3 is CSAREFAGVSYEQYF. The CDR3 bases are TGCAGTGCTAGAGAATTCGCGGGAGTCTCCTACGAGCAGTACTTC.

This clonotype was detected only a few times. The rearrangement links TRBV12-3 or TRBV12-4 to TRBJ2-5; the match to TRBD2 covers 9 bases. CDR3 size: 14 residues. V dropped 5 bases and J dropped 7; count of bases not matched to a gene: 8. CDR3 DNA: TGTGCCAGCAGTCCGGGGACTAGCTACGGGACCCAGTACTTC. It is translated as CASSPGTSYGTQYF.

The sample holds a few counts of this clonotype. The gene calls are TRBV5-1 and TRBJ1-6; a possible D gene is TRBD1 (5 bases). The CDR3 contains 17 residues. Germline values: CDR1 SGHRS, CDR2 YFSETQ. The V and J ends lost 0 bases and 7 bases respectively, with 17 bases between them. Here the CDR3 DNA reads TGCGCCAGCAGCTTGGAACTAAGTGGGGCCGGAAATTCACCCCTCCACTTT. This gives the protein CASSLELSGAGNSPLHF.

This clonotype has more than one count but fewer than ten. The V and J genes are TRBV29-1 and TRBJ1-1, with TRBD1 as a possible D gene (5 bases). This CDR3 is built from 12 residues. The V end was cut by 4 bases, the J end by 4 bases, with 10 bases between. CDR1 and CDR2 from the germline V gene are SQVTM and ANQGSEA. The CDR3 coding sequence is TGCAGCGTTGTCCTAGGGGCCACTGAAGCTTTCTTT. This encodes CSVVLGATEAFF.

This clonotype was counted only a few times. This sequence joins TRBV9 and TRBJ2-4; D is uncertain. Germline CDR1 SGDLS, CDR2 YYNGEE. V dropped 4 bases and J dropped 10 bases, with 21 bases sitting between them. The CDR3 covers 15 residues. As DNA, the CDR3 is TGTGCCAGCAGCCCCTCTGGGCACTCAAACGGGATTCAGTACTTC. This translates into CASSPSGHSNGIQYF.

A note on this clonotype: Germline and junction disagree at one end, which may indicate a read error. This chain joins TRBV29-1 and TRBJ2-5, with D maybe TRBD2 (5 bases). Per the germline V gene, CDR1 is SQVTM and CDR2 is ANQGSEA. This CDR3 is 10 amino acids long. The CDR3 DNA reads TGTTCGGGGTTAGGCCAGACCCAGTACTTC. Protein sequence: CSGLGQTQYF.

The J gene is TRBJ1-1, the V gene TRBV6-1, with D uncertain. V was cut by 10 bases and J by 1 base, with 13 bases left in between. CDR1 and CDR2 (germline): MNHNS, SASEGT. This CDR3 is 13 amino acids long. This CDR3 is CAIGRRGNTEAFF. The CDR3 nucleotides are TGTGCCATCGGACGGCGTGGGAACACTGAAGCTTTCTTT.

This chain links TRBV2 with TRBJ2-7; D gene uncertain. Germline loops: CDR1 SNHLY, CDR2 FYNNEI. This CDR3 region has 15 residues. Trimming took 3 bases from V and 3 from J, leaving 15 bases between them. CDR3 region: CASSESGVLFYEQYF. CDR3 DNA: TGTGCCAGCAGTGAGTCTGGAGTACTCTTCTACGAGCAGTACTTC.

This clonotype was seen a handful of times. V and J are TRBV7-8 and TRBJ2-7; 7 bases match TRBD1. The CDR3 spans 16 residues. From germline, CDR1 is SGHVS and CDR2 FQNEAQ. After removal of 1 base from V and 12 bases from J, the junction contained 18 bases not matched to a gene. Here the CDR3 DNA reads TGTGCCAGCAGCTTAGTAGAACTTTATAATAACAGGGGCCTGTACTTC. It codes for CASSLVELYNNRGLYF.

The sample holds many counts of this clonotype. The genes are TRBV12-3 or TRBV12-4 and TRBJ1-6; D gene ambiguous. V was trimmed by 4 bases and J by 17 bases, leaving 15 bases between them. The CDR3 has 12 amino acids. CDR3 DNA: TGTGCCAGCAGTTCTAGGACCTCGGAAGTCCACTTT. This encodes CASSSRTSEVHF.

This clonotype was counted only a few times. The rearrangement links TRBV15 to TRBJ2-1; a weak D match, TRBD2 (6 bases). This CDR3 has 15 residues. Germline V gene sequence: CDR1 LNHNV, CDR2 YYDKDF (reference sequence). V shed 2 bases and J shed 4 bases, with 12 bases lying between them. The CDR3 nucleotides read TGTGCCACCAGCAGAACCACGGGGGTTTACAATGAGCAGTTCTTC. Translation: CATSRTTGVYNEQFF.

The rearrangement links TRBV19 to TRBJ2-6; TRBD2 is a possible D gene (6 bases). Trimming left V 3 bases short and J 7 bases short, with 13 bases between. The CDR3 runs to 15 residues. CDR1 is LNHDA, CDR2 SQIVND, per germline (reference sequence). CDR3 region: CASSIGGTTANVLTF. DNA for the CDR3: TGTGCCAGTAGTATCGGGGGTACGACTGCCAACGTCCTGACTTTC.

The rearrangement links TRBV5-1 to TRBJ2-7; D is possibly TRBD1 or TRBD2 (6 bases each). This CDR3 is 16 amino acids long. Germline CDR1 and CDR2: SGHRS and YFSETQ. The V gene lost 0 bases and the J gene lost 3 bases, with 16 bases spanning the gap. CDR3 sequence (DNA): TGCGCCAGCAGCTTGGGGGGCCCCCGGGGGCGCTACGAGCAGTACTTC. Translation: CASSLGGPRGRYEQYF.

The V gene is TRBV4-1, the J gene TRBJ1-2; D is perhaps TRBD1 (5 bases). V gave up 4 bases and J gave up 4 bases, with 16 bases separating them. This CDR3 is built from 15 residues. CDR1 MGHRA and CDR2 YSYEKL come from the germline V gene. CDR3 bases: TGCGCCAGCAGCCGAGAAGGGCAGGGTGCCTATGGCTACACCTTC. As protein: CASSREGQGAYGYTF.